These 24 T cell receptor beta chains were all obtained from the same sample, sequenced in a study of blood T cell repertoires in COVID-19. Measured with immunoSEQ multiplex PCR; TCRdb has only the in-frame clones, and not every one. The sample contains approximately 280,000 clones, 85% to 90% of which appear only once. Sequenced: PBMCs or T cells enriched from blood (not recorded which). These receptors were obtained from a woman younger than 30 with acute COVID-19.

As regards this clone: Other DNA variants within this sample encode the same CDR3. The CDR3 spells CASSLSGSSYNEQFF. The CDR3 coding sequence is TGTGCCAGCAGTTTAAGCGGGAGTTCCTACAATGAGCAGTTCTTC. The gene calls are TRBV27 and TRBJ2-1, with TRBD2 matching 8 bases. The V and J ends lost 2 bases and 1 base, in that order; junction bases with no gene match: 1. This CDR3 is 15 amino acids long. The germline gives CDR1 MNHEY, CDR2 SMNVEV (reference sequence).

The chain couples TRBV30 to TRBJ1-1; possibly TRBD1 for D (6 bases). Trimming cost V 8 bases and J 3 bases, with 13 bases left between them. Germline CDR1 GTSNPN, CDR2 SVGIG (reference sequence). The CDR3 length is 12 residues. The CDR3 protein is CAATGFYTEAFF. Written as DNA, the CDR3 is TGTGCCGCTACAGGGTTTTACACTGAAGCTTTCTTT.

With respect to this clone: At the DNA level, this CDR3 is encoded by other sequences in the same sample as well. The chain combines TRBV19 with TRBJ1-1; D not resolved. This CDR3 has 13 residues. V was trimmed by 7 bases and J by 1 base, leaving 10 bases between them. Per the germline V gene, CDR1 is LNHDA and CDR2 is SQIVND (reference sequence). CDR3 nucleotide sequence: TGTGCCAGTAAACTTGTGCCGAACACTGAAGCTTTCTTT. Its protein is CASKLVPNTEAFF.

To note about this clone: This CDR3 is also generated by other DNA sequences in the sample. The rearrangement links TRBV7-2 to TRBJ2-7, with unresolved D. CDR3 length: 13 amino acids. Germline values: CDR1 SGHTA, CDR2 FQGNSA. V was clipped by 1 base and J by 1 base, with 5 bases between them. CDR3 loop: CASSLERSYEQYF. CDR3 DNA sequence: TGTGCCAGCAGCTTAGAGAGGTCCTACGAGCAGTACTTC.

The gene calls are TRBV12-3 or TRBV12-4 and TRBJ2-3, with D tentatively TRBD2 (5 bases). Deletions cut 5 bases from V and 1 base from J, with 7 bases between. CDR3 size: 13 residues. CDR3 DNA sequence: TGTGCCAGCAGTCGGCGGGGCACAGATACGCAGTATTTT. Protein sequence: CASSRRGTDTQYF.

This clone was counted a single time. The chain couples TRBV27 to TRBJ1-2, with 8 positions matching TRBD1. The CDR3 is 14 residues long. Trimming at V came to 5 bases and at J to 8 bases, leaving 10 bases not matched to a gene. Germline CDR1 MNHEY, CDR2 SMNVEV (reference sequence). CDR3 loop: CASSALGQVGGYTF. CDR3 bases: TGTGCCAGCAGTGCGCTGGGACAGGTGGGAGGCTACACCTTC.

This chain links TRBV2 with TRBJ2-7; D is unresolved. The CDR3 extends over 11 amino acids. The germline V gene has CDR1 SNHLY and CDR2 FYNNEI. V was trimmed by 8 bases and J by 6 bases, leaving 11 bases between them. CDR3 sequence (DNA): TGTGCCAGCCGTCGTTCGTCCGAGCAGTACTTC. Translation: CASRRSSEQYF.

This chain connects TRBV29-1 to TRBJ1-2; 7 bases agree with TRBD1. J was trimmed by 7 bases and V by 7 bases; bases with no gene match: 15. This CDR3 is built from 14 residues. Germline assignment: CDR1 SQVTM and CDR2 ANQGSEA. CDR3 sequence (DNA): TGCAGCGCTGCCCGACAGGGAACCATCGGTGGCTACACCTTC. Translation gives CSAARQGTIGGYTF.

The genes are TRBV4-1 and TRBJ2-7, with 7 bases fitting TRBD2. This CDR3 has 15 amino acids. CDR1 MGHRA and CDR2 YSYEKL come from the germline V gene. The V gene end was trimmed by 0 bases and the J gene end by 3 bases; junction bases not matched to a gene: 5. Here the CDR3 DNA reads TGCGCCAGCAGCCAAGAGGGCGGGAGTGACTACGAGCAGTACTTC. It is translated as CASSQEGGSDYEQYF.

The chain uses TRBV18 and TRBJ1-4; no clear D gene. CDR1 KGHSH and CDR2 LQKENI come from the germline V gene. The germline V and J ends were trimmed by 3 bases and 14 bases, with 22 bases remaining between them. The CDR3 spans 15 residues. The CDR3 sequence: CASSPVGVGSDSLFF. The CDR3 bases are TGTGCCAGCTCACCGGTCGGGGTCGGGAGTGATTCGCTGTTTTTT.

The V gene is TRBV4-2, the J gene TRBJ2-7, with 9 bases lining up with TRBD2. The trim removed 1 base at V and 3 bases at J, leaving 7 bases unmatched. The CDR3 length is 16 residues. Germline CDR1 is LGHNA and CDR2 is YNFKEQ. Here the CDR3 reads CASSQASSGVFYEQYF. The CDR3 DNA is TGTGCCAGCAGCCAAGCGTCTAGCGGGGTCTTCTACGAGCAGTACTTC.

V gene TRBV11-2 combines with J gene TRBJ2-3; 9 bases are a match to TRBD2. Germline CDR1 SGHAT, CDR2 FQNNGV. The trim removed 5 bases at V and 14 bases at J, leaving 11 bases unmatched. The CDR3 loop spans 13 amino acids. Written as DNA, the CDR3 is TGTGCCAGCAGCCCCGGGACTAGCCGGGGTTCGTATTTT. This translates into CASSPGTSRGSYF.

V and J are TRBV29-1 and TRBJ2-2; weak D call: TRBD2 (6 bases). Between the trimmed V and J ends, which lost 7 bases and 0 bases, there was a span of 12 bases. The CDR3 has 14 residues. The V gene's germline CDR1 is SQVTM and CDR2 ANQGSEA. The CDR3: CSARRETNTGELFF. As DNA, the CDR3 is TGCAGCGCCCGCCGGGAGACGAACACCGGGGAGCTGTTTTTT.

This clone was seen once. The chain couples TRBV19 to TRBJ2-7, with D possibly being TRBD2 (6 bases). Trimming stripped 5 bases from V and 6 bases from J, with 17 bases between. Looked up from germline, CDR1 is LNHDA and CDR2 is SQIVND (reference sequence). This CDR3 has 14 amino acids. The CDR3 is CASSRRDSGIEQYF. In DNA form, the CDR3 reads TGTGCCAGTAGTCGCCGGGACTCCGGGATCGAGCAGTACTTC. Looking up the rest from reference TRBV19 and TRBJ2-7 gives the full variable domain: DGGITQSPKYLFRKEGQNVTLSCEQNLNHDAMYWYRQDPGQGLRLIYYSQIVNDFQKGDIAEGYSVSREKKESFPLTVTSAQKNPTAFYLCASSRRDSGIEQYFGPGTRLTVT.

The V gene is TRBV13, the J gene TRBJ2-3, with unresolved D. Germline V gives CDR1 PRHDT, CDR2 FYEKMQ (reference sequence). This CDR3 contains 13 residues. V lost 0 bases to trimming and J lost 6 bases, with 7 bases between them. The chain's CDR3 is CASSLGLWDTQYF. The CDR3 DNA reads as TGTGCCAGCAGCTTAGGCCTATGGGATACGCAGTATTTT.

V is TRBV19 and J is TRBJ2-7; 9 bases are a match to TRBD1. The germline CDR1 and CDR2 sequences are LNHDA and SQIVND (reference sequence). V shed 6 bases, J shed 4 bases, and the junction held 10 bases outside the gene matches. The CDR3 consists of 15 residues. CDR3 nucleotide sequence: TGTGCCAGTAGAGCCCTCGGGACAGGGAGTTACGAGCAGTACTTC. Translating it yields CASRALGTGSYEQYF.

V gene TRBV29-1 combines with J gene TRBJ2-7, with TRBD2 matching 7 bases. The CDR3 sequence is 15 residues long. V shed 5 bases, J shed 2 bases, and the junction held 12 bases outside the gene matches. Looked up from germline, CDR1 is SQVTM and CDR2 is ANQGSEA. CDR3 DNA sequence: TGCAGCGTTTTAGCAGCGGGACTTACCCCCTACGAGCAGTACTTC. This gives the protein CSVLAAGLTPYEQYF.

The genes are TRBV5-5 and TRBJ2-3; 10 nucleotides align to TRBD2. V trimming: 4 bases; J trimming: 0 bases; junction bases outside the gene matches: 5. This CDR3 spans 16 amino acids. The V gene's germline CDR1 is SGHKS and CDR2 YYEKEE (reference sequence). The CDR3 region is CASSPWTSGSTDTQYF. The CDR3 DNA reads TGTGCCAGCAGCCCCTGGACTAGCGGAAGCACAGATACGCAGTATTTT.

In this sample, this clone turned up once. The CDR3, as DNA: TGTGCCAGCAGTGGCCCGACAGGGACCGGGACGAATGAGCAGTACTTC. It codes for CASSGPTGTGTNEQYF. The V gene is TRBV2, the J gene TRBJ2-7, with 7 bases aligning to TRBD1. CDR1 and CDR2 from the germline V gene are SNHLY and FYNNEI. This CDR3 spans 16 amino acids. V shed 4 bases and J 7 bases; nucleotides not matched to a gene: 16.

The chain has TRBV2 and TRBJ2-7; 10 bases are shared with TRBD2. With V trimmed by 0 bases and J by 3 bases, 5 bases remained unmatched. The CDR3 is made up of 16 amino acids. CDR1 and CDR2 from the germline V gene are SNHLY and FYNNEI. The CDR3 DNA is TGTGCCAGCAGTGAAGCGCTAGCGGGAGTAGGCTACGAGCAGTACTTC. Translation: CASSEALAGVGYEQYF.

The chain has TRBV19 and TRBJ1-1, with 8 bases aligning to TRBD1. The length of the CDR3 is 14 residues. The V segment lost 1 base and the J segment 7 bases; nucleotides outside the gene matches: 5. The germline CDR1 and CDR2 sequences are LNHDA and SQIVND (reference sequence). The CDR3 DNA is TGTGCCAGTAGTATAGGGACAGGGATTGGTGAAGCTTTCTTT. This encodes CASSIGTGIGEAFF.

This clone was observed a handful of times. The chain links TRBV5-4 to TRBJ1-6; D is ambiguous. V shed 4 bases and J shed 5 bases, with 13 bases lying between them. This CDR3 has 15 amino acids. Looked up from germline, CDR1 is SGHNT and CDR2 is YYREEE (reference sequence). Written as DNA, the CDR3 is TGTGCCAGCAGCCAAAATGGCGGGAATAATTCACCCCTCCACTTT. Protein product: CASSQNGGNNSPLHF.

The chain carries TRBV6-5 and TRBJ1-2; 7 bases are shared with TRBD1. This CDR3 spans 14 amino acids. CDR1 MNHEY and CDR2 SVGAGI come from the germline V gene. The V segment lost 6 bases and the J segment 4 bases; nucleotides outside the gene matches: 8. DNA for the CDR3: TGTGCCAGCAGCCTAAACAGGGGTAGCTATGGCTACACCTTC. The encoded protein is CASSLNRGSYGYTF.

The J gene is TRBJ1-1, the V gene TRBV6-5, with 7 bases fitting TRBD1. CDR3 length: 15 amino acids. Germline CDR1 MNHEY, CDR2 SVGAGI. J lost 0 bases, V lost 5 bases, and 6 bases had no gene match. The CDR3 nucleotides read TGTGCCAGCAGTCCTGGGACAGCAATGAACACTGAAGCTTTCTTT. Translated, it gives CASSPGTAMNTEAFF.